A selection of T cell receptor beta chains follows, all from one sample in a study of cytomegalovirus exposure and HLA in healthy donors. Clones were read by immunoSEQ multiplex PCR, and TCRdb kept only the in-frame ones, dropping some. The sample has 300,000 or so clones, 88% seen once. The material sequenced was PBMCs. Receptors were obtained from a man aged 30 to 45 in good health and CMV-seronegative. The CDR3 runs from the conserved cysteine through the conserved F or W. Fields, in order: J gene, D gene, clone size, V gene, CDR3 protein, CDR3 DNA. A D gene is named only where the DNA matches it firmly. The listing skips clone size in some rows; elsewhere it reads once, few, many or a size class.

J: TRBJ1-1; D: .; size: once; V: TRBV9; CDR3: CASSVVVWAIQRRNTEAFF; DNA: TGTGCCAGCAGCGTAGTAGTTTGGGCAATACAAAGAAGGAACACTGAAGCTTTCTTT
J: TRBJ1-1; D: .; size: .; V: TRBV6-5; CDR3: CASSYSNRAKTEAFF; DNA: TGTGCCAGCAGTTACTCGAACAGGGCGAAAACTGAAGCTTTCTTT
J: TRBJ2-7; D: TRBD1; size: .; V: TRBV6-6; CDR3: CASSYGTGGYEQYF; DNA: TGTGCCAGCAGTTACGGAACAGGGGGCTACGAGCAGTACTTC
J: TRBJ2-1; D: .; size: .; V: TRBV5-1; CDR3: CASSFLGDIYNEQFF; DNA: TGCGCCAGCAGCTTTTTGGGGGACATCTACAATGAGCAGTTCTTC
J: TRBJ1-1; D: .; size: .; V: TRBV19; CDR3: CASSSYLGGTEAFF; DNA: TGTGCCAGTAGTTCATACCTGGGGGGCACTGAAGCTTTCTTT
J: TRBJ2-7; D: TRBD1; size: .; V: TRBV11-2; CDR3: CASSLGGSGDRAYEQYF; DNA: TGTGCCAGCAGCTTGGGGGGGTCAGGGGACAGGGCCTACGAGCAGTACTTC
J: TRBJ2-3; D: .; size: .; V: TRBV27; CDR3: CASRNAGARTDTQYF; DNA: TGTGCCAGCAGAAATGCAGGGGCAAGGACAGATACGCAGTATTTT
J: TRBJ1-5; D: .; size: .; V: TRBV6-6; CDR3: CASTLSQGNQPQHF; DNA: TGTGCCAGCACCCTGTCGCAGGGGAATCAGCCCCAGCATTTT
J: TRBJ1-2; D: TRBD1; size: few; V: TRBV19; CDR3: CASSIQGQGLGYTF; DNA: TGTGCCAGTAGTATACAGGGACAGGGTCTCGGCTACACCTTC
J: TRBJ1-4; D: .; size: once; V: TRBV29-1; CDR3: CSVPSSGGQGEKLFF; DNA: TGCAGCGTTCCAAGTTCCGGGGGGCAGGGTGAAAAACTGTTTTTT
J: TRBJ1-3; D: TRBD1; size: .; V: TRBV6-6; CDR3: CASSSTGGFGNTIYF; DNA: TGTGCCAGCAGTTCGACAGGGGGCTTTGGAAACACCATATATTTT
J: TRBJ2-7; D: .; size: .; V: TRBV12-5; CDR3: CASGSAAGTRAYEQYF; DNA: TGTGCTAGTGGTTCCGCGGCCGGGACAAGGGCCTACGAGCAGTACTTC
J: TRBJ2-2; D: TRBD2; size: .; V: TRBV2; CDR3: CASNPSGRVTGELFF; DNA: TGTGCCAGCAATCCTAGCGGGAGGGTTACCGGGGAGCTGTTTTTT
J: TRBJ2-7; D: TRBD1; size: .; V: TRBV5-1; CDR3: CASSQGDRLYEQYF; DNA: TGCGCCAGCAGCCAAGGGGACAGGCTCTACGAGCAGTACTTC
J: TRBJ1-1; D: .; size: .; V: TRBV19; CDR3: CASSSDGLNTEAFF; DNA: TGTGCCAGTAGTTCCGACGGGTTGAACACTGAAGCTTTCTTT
J: TRBJ2-4; D: .; size: .; V: TRBV11-2; CDR3: CASSLEGPGIQNIQYF; DNA: TGTGCCAGCAGCTTAGAGGGCCCAGGGATACAAAACATTCAGTACTTC
J: TRBJ1-5; D: .; size: .; V: TRBV6-5; CDR3: CASSYSRTGRGAQHF; DNA: TGTGCCAGCAGTTACAGCCGAACGGGTCGGGGGGCCCAGCATTTT
J: TRBJ2-7; D: .; size: .; V: TRBV7-8; CDR3: CASSLALEGRQPYEQYF; DNA: TGTGCCAGCAGCTTAGCGCTGGAGGGGAGACAACCCTACGAGCAGTACTTC
J: TRBJ2-7; D: TRBD1; size: .; V: TRBV19; CDR3: CASSIGTGAYEQYF; DNA: TGTGCCAGTAGTATTGGGACAGGGGCCTACGAGCAGTACTTC
J: TRBJ2-5; D: TRBD2; size: .; V: TRBV5-1; CDR3: CASSLARGGQETQYF; DNA: TGCGCCAGCAGCTTGGCGCGGGGGGGACAAGAGACCCAGTACTTC
J: TRBJ2-7; D: .; size: .; V: TRBV7-2; CDR3: CASSYLSAYEQYF; DNA: TGTGCCAGCAGCTACCTTTCGGCCTACGAGCAGTACTTC
J: TRBJ1-5; D: .; size: once; V: TRBV6-5; CDR3: CASSSYRGNQPQHF; DNA: TGTGCCAGCAGTTCATACAGGGGCAATCAGCCCCAGCATTTT
J: TRBJ2-7; D: .; size: once; V: TRBV7-2; CDR3: CASSRTGTSSYEQYF; DNA: TGTGCCAGCAGCCGGACCGGGACTTCTTCCTACGAGCAGTACTTC
J: TRBJ2-2; D: TRBD2; size: .; V: TRBV5-1; CDR3: CASIPVSGGPGELFF; DNA: TGCGCCAGCATCCCGGTTAGCGGGGGGCCCGGGGAGCTGTTTTTT
J: TRBJ2-1; D: TRBD1; size: once; V: TRBV11-3; CDR3: CASSFSTGVKHNEQFF; DNA: TGTGCCAGCAGCTTCTCTACAGGGGTTAAACACAATGAGCAGTTCTTC
J: TRBJ2-6; D: TRBD1; size: .; V: TRBV12-5; CDR3: CASGLVNLAQGALAGANVLTF; DNA: TGTGCTAGTGGTTTGGTTAATCTCGCACAGGGGGCGTTGGCTGGGGCCAACGTCCTGACTTTC
J: TRBJ2-7; D: TRBD1; size: .; V: TRBV11-2; CDR3: CASSLGGVTGEFAYEQYF; DNA: TGTGCCAGCAGCTTAGGGGGCGTAACAGGGGAGTTTGCCTACGAGCAGTACTTC
J: TRBJ1-1; D: .; size: few; V: TRBV19; CDR3: CASSRTYYTEAFF; DNA: TGTGCCAGTAGTAGGACATACTACACTGAAGCTTTCTTT
J: TRBJ2-5; D: .; size: .; V: TRBV2; CDR3: CASSVTRNQETQYF; DNA: TGTGCCAGCAGTGTGACTAGAAACCAAGAGACCCAGTACTTC
J: TRBJ1-2; D: TRBD1; size: few; V: TRBV2; CDR3: CASSEGGQGAGYTF; DNA: TGTGCCAGCAGTGAAGGAGGACAGGGTGCTGGCTACACCTTC
J: TRBJ1-1; D: .; size: many; V: TRBV2; CDR3: CASSEQGITEAFF; DNA: TGTGCCAGCAGTGAGCAGGGTATCACTGAAGCTTTCTTT
J: TRBJ1-2; D: TRBD1; size: .; V: TRBV6-5; CDR3: CASKNLPGGYYGYTF; DNA: TGTGCCAGTAAAAACTTGCCAGGGGGTTACTATGGCTACACCTTC
J: TRBJ1-4; D: TRBD1; size: .; V: TRBV5-1; CDR3: CASSYDRARLTNEKLFF; DNA: TGCGCCAGCAGCTACGACAGGGCCCGTTTGACTAATGAAAAACTGTTTTTT
J: TRBJ1-1; D: .; size: .; V: TRBV11-2; CDR3: CASSLGNSDSEAFF; DNA: TGTGCCAGCAGCTTAGGGAACTCGGACAGCGAAGCTTTCTTT
J: TRBJ2-1; D: .; size: once; V: TRBV11-2; CDR3: CASSLSEGLGQFF; DNA: TGTGCCAGCAGCTTATCGGAGGGGTTGGGGCAGTTCTTC
J: TRBJ1-4; D: .; size: .; V: TRBV6-5; CDR3: CASSTRQATEKLFF; DNA: TGTGCCAGCAGTACCCGACAGGCGACTGAAAAACTGTTTTTT
J: TRBJ2-3; D: .; size: .; V: TRBV4-3; CDR3: CASSQGLGSFGGTDTQYF; DNA: TGCGCCAGCAGCCAAGGCTTGGGCTCCTTCGGGGGCACAGATACGCAGTATTTT
J: TRBJ2-5; D: .; size: once; V: TRBV7-9; CDR3: CASSLIRVGEIEETQYF; DNA: TGTGCCAGCAGCTTAATTCGGGTCGGTGAGATAGAAGAGACCCAGTACTTC
J: TRBJ1-1; D: .; size: .; V: TRBV5-6; CDR3: CASSLAHDNTEAFF; DNA: TGTGCCAGCAGCTTGGCACACGATAACACTGAAGCTTTCTTT
J: TRBJ2-7; D: .; size: .; V: TRBV9; CDR3: CASSVGGGMGEQYF; DNA: TGTGCCAGCAGCGTAGGAGGAGGGATGGGCGAGCAGTACTTC
J: TRBJ1-1; D: .; size: .; V: TRBV4-3; CDR3: CASSPGQVNTEAFF; DNA: TGCGCCAGCAGCCCGGGACAAGTGAACACTGAAGCTTTCTTT
J: TRBJ1-1; D: .; size: .; V: TRBV11-2; CDR3: CASGNTGSIGTEAFF; DNA: TGTGCCAGCGGAAATACAGGGTCTATCGGGACTGAAGCTTTCTTT
J: TRBJ2-7; D: .; size: .; V: TRBV7-9; CDR3: CASSYADYEQYF; DNA: TGTGCCAGCAGTTATGCGGACTACGAGCAGTACTTC